The 16 T cell receptor beta chains in this list originate from one sample, sequenced in a study of CXCR3-negative and CXCR3-positive naive CD8 T cells. Study outcomes and limitations: Naive cells that were CXCR3-positive had more hydrophobic TRB CDR3s (compared with CXCR3-negative naive cells).

Preparation of TRB cDNA libraries relied on 5' RACE carrying UMI labels. Reprocessing the 5' RACE reads, TCRdb reports a single entry for every CDR3 protein and omits DNA. The specimen's table records about 130,000 distinct CDR3 sequences. Antigens of these TCRs are unknown. The sample comprised naive CXCR3+ CD8+ T cells from blood. Specified subset: CD45RO-CCR7+CD27+CD95- naive CD8+ T cells expressing CXCR3 (TNR3+). These receptor sequences come from a human donor in good health. Some clones in this sample may be carry-over from other donors' samples.

The V call is TRBV29-1, the J call TRBJ2-2. Germline lookup yields CDR1 SQVTM and CDR2 ANQGSEA. The CDR3 extends over 12 amino acids. The CDR3 reads CSVYKNTGELFF.

The rearrangement links TRBV7-9 to TRBJ2-1; TCRdb's D call, TRBD2, is unchecked because there is no DNA. This CDR3 comprises 18 residues. CDR1 and CDR2 from the germline V gene are SEHNR and FQNEAQ (reference sequence). CDR3 loop: CASRTGLAGLDSYNEQFF.

V gene TRBV25-1 combines with J gene TRBJ2-7; TCRdb's D call of TRBD1 is untestable without DNA. The CDR3 loop spans 13 amino acids. Germline-derived CDR1 and CDR2 are MGHDK and SYGVNS. This CDR3 reads CASSEQGDYEQYF.

This chain uses TRBV20-1 with TRBJ1-2; absent DNA, TCRdb's TRBD1 call cannot be checked. Germline-derived CDR1 and CDR2 are DFQATT and SNEGSKA (reference sequence). CDR3 length equals 17 residues. The CDR3 loop reads CSARETPIAATFDGYTF.

The chain is built from TRBV9 and TRBJ2-1; with no DNA, the TCRdb D assignment of TRBD1 cannot be verified. Germline V gene sequence: CDR1 SGDLS, CDR2 YYNGEE. The CDR3 runs to 18 residues. The CDR3 reads CASSVGPDRQSSYNEQFF.

This sequence joins TRBV5-4 and TRBJ2-1. The CDR3 extends over 16 amino acids. The germline V gene encodes CDR1 SGHNT and CDR2 YYREEE (reference sequence). The CDR3 loop reads CASSSRLGADYNEQFF.

This chain links TRBV7-3 with TRBJ2-3; TCRdb lists TRBD2, though no DNA is available to test this call. Germline V gene sequence: CDR1 SGHTA, CDR2 FQGTGA. The CDR3 contains 15 residues. CDR3 in amino acids: CATSETGGLTDTQYF.

The chain carries TRBV7-9 and TRBJ2-2. This CDR3 has 15 amino acids. The germline V gene has CDR1 SEHNR and CDR2 FQNEAQ (reference sequence). This CDR3 reads CASSLRSANTGELFF.

The V and J genes are TRBV10-3 and TRBJ1-1. Germline loops: CDR1 ENHRY, CDR2 SYGVKD. The CDR3 loop spans 14 amino acids. The chain's CDR3 is CAITRARLNTEAFF.

The chain has TRBV7-9 and TRBJ2-7; TCRdb's D call, TRBD1, is unchecked because there is no DNA. This CDR3 comprises 14 residues. From germline, CDR1 is SEHNR and CDR2 FQNEAQ (reference sequence). CDR3 sequence: CASSGRTGGIEQYF.

V gene TRBV10-2 combines with J gene TRBJ2-7; TCRdb lists TRBD2, though no DNA is available to test this call. Per the germline V gene, CDR1 is WSHSY and CDR2 is SAAADI. The CDR3 runs 15 residues. The CDR3 reads CASSELATRFYEQYF.

The CDR3 reads CASRVAARVTEAFF. The chain employs TRBV19 and TRBJ1-1; the TCRdb D gene call, TRBD1, has no DNA to confirm it. The CDR3 contains 14 residues. Germline CDR1 is LNHDA and CDR2 is SQIVND (reference sequence).

The V and J genes are TRBV28 and TRBJ1-6; no DNA is available, so the TRBD1 call from TCRdb remains unchecked. The CDR3 runs to 13 residues. Germline loops: CDR1 MDHEN, CDR2 SYDVKM. The CDR3 loop is CASSSTGPSPLHF.

The chain combines TRBV7-3 with TRBJ1-1; TCRdb's D call of TRBD1 is untestable without DNA. The V gene's germline CDR1 is SGHTA and CDR2 FQGTGA. The CDR3 is made up of 15 amino acids. This CDR3 is CASSLTGQSNTEAFF.

The V call is TRBV29-1, the J call TRBJ2-1; TCRdb's assignment of TRBD2 cannot be checked, as there is no DNA. This CDR3 has 11 residues. The germline V gene encodes CDR1 SQVTM and CDR2 ANQGSEA. The chain's CDR3 is CSGSSYNEQFF.

This chain uses TRBV12-5 with TRBJ2-1; there is no DNA to check the TCRdb D call of TRBD2. Germline V gives CDR1 LGHNT, CDR2 FRNRAP. The CDR3 length is 17 residues. The CDR3 region is CASGLVQRGADDNEQFF.